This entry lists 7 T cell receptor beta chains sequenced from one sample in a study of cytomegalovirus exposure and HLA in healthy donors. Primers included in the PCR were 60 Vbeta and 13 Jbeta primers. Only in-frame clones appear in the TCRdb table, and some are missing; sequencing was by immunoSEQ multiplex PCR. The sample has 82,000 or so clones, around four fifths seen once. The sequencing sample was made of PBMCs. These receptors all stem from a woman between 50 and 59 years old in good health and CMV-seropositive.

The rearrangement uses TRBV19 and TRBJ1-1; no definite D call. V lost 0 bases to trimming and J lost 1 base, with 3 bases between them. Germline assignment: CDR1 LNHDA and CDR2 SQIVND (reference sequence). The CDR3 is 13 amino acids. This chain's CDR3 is CASSIDRNTEAFF. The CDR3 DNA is TGTGCCAGTAGTATAGACCGGAACACTGAAGCTTTCTTT.

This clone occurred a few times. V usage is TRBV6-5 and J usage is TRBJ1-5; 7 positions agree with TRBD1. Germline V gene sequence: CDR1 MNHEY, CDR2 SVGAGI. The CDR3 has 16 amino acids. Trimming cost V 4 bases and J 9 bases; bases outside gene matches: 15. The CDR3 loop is CASSLPLETGTAPQHF. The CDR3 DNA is TGTGCCAGCAGTTTACCCCTCGAGACAGGGACTGCGCCCCAGCATTTT.

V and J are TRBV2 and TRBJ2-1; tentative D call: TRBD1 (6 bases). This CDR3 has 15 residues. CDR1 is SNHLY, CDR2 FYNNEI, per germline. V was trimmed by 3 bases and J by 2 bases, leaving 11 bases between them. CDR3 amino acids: CASSEARGAYNEQFF. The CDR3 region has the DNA TGTGCCAGCAGTGAGGCCAGGGGCGCCTACAATGAGCAGTTCTTC.

CDR3 sequence reads: CASSLTDTQYF. The DNA for the CDR3 is TGTGCCAGCAGCCTCACAGATACGCAGTATTTT. This chain uses TRBV25-1 with TRBJ2-3; D unresolved. The CDR3 is 11 residues long. Trimming took off 6 bases at V and 2 bases at J, with 3 bases between the two ends. The germline CDR1 and CDR2 sequences are MGHDK and SYGVNS.

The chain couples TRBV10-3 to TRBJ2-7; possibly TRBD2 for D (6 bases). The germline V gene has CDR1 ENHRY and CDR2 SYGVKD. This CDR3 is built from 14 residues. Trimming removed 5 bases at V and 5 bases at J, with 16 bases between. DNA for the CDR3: TGTGCCATCAGTTGGGGAGGCCCCCCCAACGAGCAGTACTTC. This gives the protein CAISWGGPPNEQYF.

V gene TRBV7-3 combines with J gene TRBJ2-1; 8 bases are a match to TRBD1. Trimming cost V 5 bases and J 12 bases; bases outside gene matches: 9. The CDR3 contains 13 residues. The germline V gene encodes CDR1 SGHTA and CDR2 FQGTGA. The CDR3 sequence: CASSPFFGTGQFF. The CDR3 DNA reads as TGTGCCAGCAGCCCCTTCTTTGGGACAGGGCAGTTCTTC.

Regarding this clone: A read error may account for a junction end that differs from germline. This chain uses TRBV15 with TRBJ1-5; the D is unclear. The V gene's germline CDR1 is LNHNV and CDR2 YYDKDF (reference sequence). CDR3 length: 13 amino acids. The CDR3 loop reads CATSGESLQPQHF. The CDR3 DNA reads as TGTGCCACCAGCGGAGAGAGCCTCCAACCCCAGCATTTT. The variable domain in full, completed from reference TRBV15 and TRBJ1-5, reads DAMVIQNPRYQVTQFGKPVTLSCSQTLNHNVMYWYQQKSSQAPKLLFHYYDKDFNNEADTPDNFQSRRPNTSFCFLDIRSPGLGDTAMYLCATSGESLQPQHFGDGTRLSIL.